This record covers a single T cell receptor (beta chain). Its antigen remains unknown. The entry originates in a study of cytomegalovirus exposure and HLA in healthy donors. Study background: Early released data had about 85 million unique TCRs, all coming from HLA-typed donors. Study-wide results and limits: Researchers counted 164 TCR beta chains as cytomegalovirus-associated. There were some V segments, including TRBV6-2 and TRBV6-3, excluded as indistinguishable.

This PCR relied on a set of 60 Vbeta primers and 13 Jbeta primers. Here immunoSEQ multiplex PCR was the method, and the copy in TCRdb shows in-frame clones only, minus some. This table has more than 75,000 clones, 80% to 90% appearing once. Germline V lookup: CDR1 SNHLY, CDR2 FYNNEI. CDR3 size: 12 residues. Trimming took off 8 bases at V and 1 base at J, with 8 bases between the two ends. The sample consisted of PBMCs. The chain uses TRBV2 and TRBJ1-2; D call uncertain. The TCR originated in a man younger than 30 in good health and CMV-seronegative. The CDR3 bases are TGTGCCAGCGGGGAGAATAACTATGGCTACACCTTC. This encodes CASGENNYGYTF.